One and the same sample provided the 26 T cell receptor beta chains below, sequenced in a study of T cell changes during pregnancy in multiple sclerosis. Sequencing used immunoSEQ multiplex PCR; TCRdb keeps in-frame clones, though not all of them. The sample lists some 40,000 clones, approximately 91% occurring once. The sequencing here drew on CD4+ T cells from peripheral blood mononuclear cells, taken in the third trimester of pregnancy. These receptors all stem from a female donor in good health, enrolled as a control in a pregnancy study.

This CDR3 is CASIATGARNTIYF. The CDR3 DNA reads as TGTGCCAGCATTGCAACAGGGGCCCGAAACACCATATATTTT. The V call is TRBV6-6, the J call TRBJ1-3; 7 nucleotides agree with TRBD1. CDR1 is MNHNY and CDR2 is SVGAGI in the germline V gene (reference sequence). The CDR3 runs 14 residues. J gave up 5 bases and V 7 bases, and 8 bases lay outside the gene matches.

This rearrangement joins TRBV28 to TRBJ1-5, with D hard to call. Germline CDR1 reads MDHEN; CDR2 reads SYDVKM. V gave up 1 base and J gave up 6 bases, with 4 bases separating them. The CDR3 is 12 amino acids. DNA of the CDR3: TGTGCCAGCAGTTTATCGAGTCAGCCCCAGCATTTT. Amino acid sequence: CASSLSSQPQHF.

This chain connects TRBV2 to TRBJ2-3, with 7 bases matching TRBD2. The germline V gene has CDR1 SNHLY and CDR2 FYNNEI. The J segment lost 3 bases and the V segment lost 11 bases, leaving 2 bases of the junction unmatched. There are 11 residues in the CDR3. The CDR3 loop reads CAGGETDTQYF. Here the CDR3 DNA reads TGTGCCGGGGGGGAGACAGATACGCAGTATTTT.

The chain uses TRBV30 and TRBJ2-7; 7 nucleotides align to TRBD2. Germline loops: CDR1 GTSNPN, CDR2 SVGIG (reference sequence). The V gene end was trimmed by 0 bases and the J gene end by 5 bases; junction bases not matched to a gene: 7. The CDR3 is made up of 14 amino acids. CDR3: CAWSVLVGRHEQYF. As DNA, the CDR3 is TGTGCCTGGAGTGTACTGGTCGGGAGGCACGAGCAGTACTTC. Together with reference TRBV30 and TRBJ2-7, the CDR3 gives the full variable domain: SQTIHQWPATLVQPVGSPLSLECTVEGTSNPNLYWYRQAAGRGLQLLFYSVGIGQISSEVPQNLSASRPQDRQFILSSKKLLLSDSGFYLCAWSVLVGRHEQYFGPGTRLTVT.

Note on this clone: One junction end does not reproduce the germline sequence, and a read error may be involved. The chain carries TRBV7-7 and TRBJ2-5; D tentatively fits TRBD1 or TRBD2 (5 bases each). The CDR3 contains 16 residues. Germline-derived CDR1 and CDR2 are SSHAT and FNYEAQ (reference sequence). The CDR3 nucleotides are TGTGCTAGCAGCTTAGGGACCAGCGGAGCCCAAGAGACCCAGTACTTC. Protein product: CASSLGTSGAQETQYF.

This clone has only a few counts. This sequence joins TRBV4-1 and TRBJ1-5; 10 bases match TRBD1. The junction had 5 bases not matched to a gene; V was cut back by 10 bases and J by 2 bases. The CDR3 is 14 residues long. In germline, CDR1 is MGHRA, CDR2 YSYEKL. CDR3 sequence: CATSGTGGNQPQHF. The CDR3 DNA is TGCGCCACCTCCGGGACAGGGGGCAATCAGCCCCAGCATTTT.

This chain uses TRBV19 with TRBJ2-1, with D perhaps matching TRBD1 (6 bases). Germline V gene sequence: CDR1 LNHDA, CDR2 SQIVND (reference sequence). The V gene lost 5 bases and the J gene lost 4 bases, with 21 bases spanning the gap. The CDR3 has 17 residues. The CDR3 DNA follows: TGTGCCAGTAGTCCCCCATTGGACAGATTAGGATACAATGAGCAGTTCTTC. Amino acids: CASSPPLDRLGYNEQFF.

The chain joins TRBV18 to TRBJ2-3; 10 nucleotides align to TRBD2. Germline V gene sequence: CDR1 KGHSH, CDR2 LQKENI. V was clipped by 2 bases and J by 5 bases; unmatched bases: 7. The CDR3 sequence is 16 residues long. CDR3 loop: CASSPNSGGKGDTQYF. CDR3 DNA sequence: TGTGCCAGCTCACCAAATAGCGGGGGGAAAGGAGATACGCAGTATTTT.

CDR3 region: CASSELPSGGPRELFF. The DNA of the CDR3 is TGCGCCAGCAGTGAGTTGCCGAGCGGGGGCCCCCGGGAGCTGTTTTTT. J is TRBJ2-2 and V is TRBV10-2, with 8 bases fitting TRBD2. Germline V gene sequence: CDR1 WSHSY, CDR2 SAAADI. J lost 9 bases, V lost 1 base, and 10 bases had no gene match. This CDR3 contains 16 residues.

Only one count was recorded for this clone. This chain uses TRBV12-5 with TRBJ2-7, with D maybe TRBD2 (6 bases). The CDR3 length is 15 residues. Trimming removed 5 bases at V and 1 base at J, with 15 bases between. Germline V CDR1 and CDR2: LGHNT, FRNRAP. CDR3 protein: CASGPRLVPSYEQYF. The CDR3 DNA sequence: TGTGCTAGTGGTCCTAGACTAGTACCATCCTACGAGCAGTACTTC.

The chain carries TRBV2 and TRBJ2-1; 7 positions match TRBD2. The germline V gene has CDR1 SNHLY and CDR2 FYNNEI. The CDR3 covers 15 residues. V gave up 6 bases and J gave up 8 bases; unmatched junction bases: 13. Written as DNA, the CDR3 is TGTGCCAGCAGACTCCAAGGACTAGTCTTCGATGAGCAGTTCTTC. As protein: CASRLQGLVFDEQFF.

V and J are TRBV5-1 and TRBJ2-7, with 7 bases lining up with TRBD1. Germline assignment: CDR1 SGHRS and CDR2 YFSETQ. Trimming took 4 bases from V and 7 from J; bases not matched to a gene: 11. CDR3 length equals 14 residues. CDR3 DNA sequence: TGCGCCAGCAGCGGGGGCCGACAGGGCGAGGAGCAGTACTTC. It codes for CASSGGRQGEEQYF.

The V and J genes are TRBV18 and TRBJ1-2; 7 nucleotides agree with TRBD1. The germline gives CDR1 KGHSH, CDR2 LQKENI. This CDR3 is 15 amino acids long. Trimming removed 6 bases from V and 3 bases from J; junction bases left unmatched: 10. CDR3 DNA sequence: TGTGCCAGCTCGTCGTCTCAGGGGGGTTACTATGGCTACACCTTC. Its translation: CASSSSQGGYYGYTF.

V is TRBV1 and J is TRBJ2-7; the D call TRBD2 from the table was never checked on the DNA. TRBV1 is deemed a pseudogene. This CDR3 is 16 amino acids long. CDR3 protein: CTSSHHGLAGPYEQYF. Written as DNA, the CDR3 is TGCACCAGCAGCCATCACGGGCTAGCGGGACCTTACGAGCAGTACTTC.

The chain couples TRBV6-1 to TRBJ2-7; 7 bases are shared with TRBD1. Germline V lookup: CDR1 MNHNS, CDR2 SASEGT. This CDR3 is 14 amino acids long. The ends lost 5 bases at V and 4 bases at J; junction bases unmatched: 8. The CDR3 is CASSPPGQFYEQYF. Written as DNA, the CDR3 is TGTGCCAGCAGTCCGCCGGGACAGTTTTACGAGCAGTACTTC.

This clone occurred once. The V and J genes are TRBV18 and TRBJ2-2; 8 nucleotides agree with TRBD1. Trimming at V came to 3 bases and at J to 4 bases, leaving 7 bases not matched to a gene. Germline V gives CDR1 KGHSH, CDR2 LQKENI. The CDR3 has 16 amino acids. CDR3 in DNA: TGTGCCAGCTCACCTTTCAGGACAGGGACCACCGGGGAGCTGTTTTTT. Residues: CASSPFRTGTTGELFF.

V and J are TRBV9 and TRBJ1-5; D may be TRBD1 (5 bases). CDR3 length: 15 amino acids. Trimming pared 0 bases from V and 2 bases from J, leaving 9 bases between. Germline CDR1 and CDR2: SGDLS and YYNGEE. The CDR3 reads CASSVGGVGNQPQHF. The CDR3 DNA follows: TGTGCCAGCAGCGTAGGGGGGGTGGGCAATCAGCCCCAGCATTTT. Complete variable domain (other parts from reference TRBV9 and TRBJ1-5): DSGVTQTPKHLITATGQRVTLRCSPRSGDLSVYWYQQSLDQGLQFLIQYYNGEERAKGNILERFSAQQFPDLHSELNLSSLELGDSALYFCASSVGGVGNQPQHFGDGTRLSIL.

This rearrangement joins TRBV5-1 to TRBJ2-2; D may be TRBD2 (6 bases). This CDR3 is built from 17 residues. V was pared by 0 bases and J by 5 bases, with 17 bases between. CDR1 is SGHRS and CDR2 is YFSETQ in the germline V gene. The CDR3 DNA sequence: TGCGCCAGCAGCTTGGCCCGGGGGTTAGTCTTAACCGGGGAGCTGTTTTTT. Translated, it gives CASSLARGLVLTGELFF.

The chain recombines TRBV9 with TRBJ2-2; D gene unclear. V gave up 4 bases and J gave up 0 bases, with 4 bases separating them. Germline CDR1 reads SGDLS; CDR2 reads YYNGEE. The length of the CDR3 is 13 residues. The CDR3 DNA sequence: TGTGCCAGCAGCAACACGAACACCGGGGAGCTGTTTTTT. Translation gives CASSNTNTGELFF.

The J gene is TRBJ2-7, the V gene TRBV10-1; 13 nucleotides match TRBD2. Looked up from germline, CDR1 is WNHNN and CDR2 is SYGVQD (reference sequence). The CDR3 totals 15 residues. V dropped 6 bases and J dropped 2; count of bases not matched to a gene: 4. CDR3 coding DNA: TGCGCCAGCAGCCGGGGACTAGCGGGGACCTACGAGCAGTACTTC. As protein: CASSRGLAGTYEQYF.

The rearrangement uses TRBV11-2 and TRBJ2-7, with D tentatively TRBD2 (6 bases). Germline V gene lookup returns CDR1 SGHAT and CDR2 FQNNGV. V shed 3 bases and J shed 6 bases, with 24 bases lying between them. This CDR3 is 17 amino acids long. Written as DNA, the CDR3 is TGTGCCAGCAGCTTCTCTTACCAGCGGCGGGACCCGGCCGAGCAGTACTTC. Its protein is CASSFSYQRRDPAEQYF. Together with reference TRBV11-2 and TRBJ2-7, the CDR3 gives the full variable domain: EAGVAQSPRYKIIEKRQSVAFWCNPISGHATLYWYQQILGQGPKLLIQFQNNGVVDDSQLPKDRFSAERLKGVDSTLKIQPAKLEDSAVYLCASSFSYQRRDPAEQYFGPGTRLTVT.

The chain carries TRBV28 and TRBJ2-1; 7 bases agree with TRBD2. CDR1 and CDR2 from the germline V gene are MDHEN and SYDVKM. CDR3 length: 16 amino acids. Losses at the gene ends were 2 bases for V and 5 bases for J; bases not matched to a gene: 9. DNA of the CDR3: TGTGCCAGCAGTTTACGTCGGCTAGCGGAGAACAATGAGCAGTTCTTC. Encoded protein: CASSLRRLAENNEQFF.

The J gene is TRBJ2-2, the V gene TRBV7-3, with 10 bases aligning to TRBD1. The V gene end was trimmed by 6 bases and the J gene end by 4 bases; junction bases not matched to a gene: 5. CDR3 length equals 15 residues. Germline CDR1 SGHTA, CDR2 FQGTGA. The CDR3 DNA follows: TGTGCCAGCAGATCAGGACAGGGGGGCACCGGGGAGCTGTTTTTT. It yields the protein CASRSGQGGTGELFF.

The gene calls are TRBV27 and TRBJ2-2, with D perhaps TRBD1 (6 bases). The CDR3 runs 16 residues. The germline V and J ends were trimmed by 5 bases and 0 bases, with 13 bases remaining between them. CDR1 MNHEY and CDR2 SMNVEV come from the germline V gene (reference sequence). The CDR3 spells CASSTWTASNTGELFF. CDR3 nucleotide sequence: TGTGCCAGCAGTACCTGGACAGCGTCGAACACCGGGGAGCTGTTTTTT.

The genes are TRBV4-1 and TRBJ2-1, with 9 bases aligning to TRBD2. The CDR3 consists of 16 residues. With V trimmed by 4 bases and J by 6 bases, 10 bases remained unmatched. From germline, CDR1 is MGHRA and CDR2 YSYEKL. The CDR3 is CASSRTPGLAFNEQFF. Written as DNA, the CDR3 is TGCGCCAGCAGCCGAACACCGGGACTAGCTTTCAATGAGCAGTTCTTC.

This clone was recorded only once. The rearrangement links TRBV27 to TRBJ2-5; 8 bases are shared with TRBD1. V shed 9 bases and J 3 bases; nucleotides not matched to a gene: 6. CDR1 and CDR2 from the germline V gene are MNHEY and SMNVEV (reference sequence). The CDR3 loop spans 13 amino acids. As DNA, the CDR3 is TGTGCCAGGTCGACAGGGGAAAAAGAGACCCAGTACTTC. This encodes CARSTGEKETQYF.